The 27 T cell receptor beta chains in this list originate from one sample, sequenced in a study of blood T cell repertoires in COVID-19. The protocol was immunoSEQ multiplex PCR, while the TCRdb copy is restricted to in-frame clones and leaves out a portion. The data contain roughly 300,000 clones, 81% of them singletons. Sequenced input: peripheral blood. The receptors were sampled from a woman aged 60-70 years with active or convalescent COVID-19.

The chain couples TRBV7-8 to TRBJ2-7; D might be TRBD2 (5 bases). Per germline, CDR1 SGHVS and CDR2 FQNEAQ. CDR3 length: 13 amino acids. With 4 bases removed from V and 4 bases from J, the gap between germline ends came to 11 bases. The CDR3 nucleotides read TGTGCCAGCAGCTGGAGAACGGGGTACGAGCAGTACTTC. Its translation: CASSWRTGYEQYF.

This chain joins TRBV11-3 and TRBJ2-1; D not resolved. The V end was cut by 5 bases, the J end by 3 bases, with 26 bases between. CDR3 size: 19 residues. The germline gives CDR1 SGHNT, CDR2 YENEEA. The CDR3 bases are TGTGCCAGCAGCCCTTCATTTCCCCGGTCCTCCCTTTTCTACAATGAGCAGTTCTTC. It translates to CASSPSFPRSSLFYNEQFF.

The genes are TRBV5-4 and TRBJ2-4, with D perhaps matching TRBD2 (6 bases). The CDR3 runs to 17 residues. In germline, CDR1 is SGHNT, CDR2 YYREEE (reference sequence). Trimming stripped 3 bases from V and 0 bases from J, with 16 bases between. CDR3 protein: CASSSEPAGLAKNIQYF. The DNA of the CDR3 is TGTGCCAGCAGCTCTGAACCCGCGGGACTAGCCAAAAACATTCAGTACTTC.

The chain is built from TRBV19 and TRBJ2-7; the D gene is possibly TRBD1 (6 bases). The germline V gene has CDR1 LNHDA and CDR2 SQIVND (reference sequence). The V end lost 3 bases, the J end lost 1 base, and 10 bases lay between the germline ends. The CDR3 has 14 residues. CDR3 sequence reads: CASSMAGQSYEQYF. CDR3 nucleotide sequence: TGTGCCAGTAGTATGGCCGGACAGTCCTACGAGCAGTACTTC. The whole variable domain, filled in from reference TRBV19 and TRBJ2-7, reads DGGITQSPKYLFRKEGQNVTLSCEQNLNHDAMYWYRQDPGQGLRLIYYSQIVNDFQKGDIAEGYSVSREKKESFPLTVTSAQKNPTAFYLCASSMAGQSYEQYFGPGTRLTVT.

This chain links TRBV3-1 (or the pseudogene TRBV3-2) with TRBJ2-5; D is perhaps TRBD2 (5 bases). V dropped 2 bases and J dropped 5 bases, with 21 bases sitting between them. From germline, CDR1 is LGHDT and CDR2 YNNKEL (reference sequence). The length of the CDR3 is 17 residues. The CDR3 sequence is CASSQRIGRRLEETQYF. Written as DNA, the CDR3 is TGTGCCAGCAGCCAAAGGATTGGGAGAAGGTTGGAGGAGACCCAGTACTTC.

This clone was recorded once. V usage is TRBV5-5 and J usage is TRBJ1-5, with D unresolved. V was trimmed by 4 bases and J by 1 base, leaving 9 bases between them. The CDR3 loop spans 14 amino acids. CDR1 and CDR2 from the germline V gene are SGHKS and YYEKEE (reference sequence). The CDR3 DNA sequence: TGTGCCAGCAGCCCTGACACAAGCAATCAGCCCCAGCATTTT. Its protein product is CASSPDTSNQPQHF.

This clone was detected a few times. The chain carries TRBV9 and TRBJ2-1; 8 bases are shared with TRBD2. V shed 0 bases and J 6 bases; nucleotides not matched to a gene: 5. The germline V gene encodes CDR1 SGDLS and CDR2 YYNGEE. The CDR3 contains 15 residues. CDR3 sequence: CASSVGGGGINEQFF. The CDR3 nucleotides are TGTGCCAGCAGCGTAGGTGGCGGGGGGATCAATGAGCAGTTCTTC.

The sample holds a few counts of this clone. The rearrangement uses TRBV27 and TRBJ1-1; 7 bases map to TRBD1. Trimming cost V 7 bases and J 3 bases; bases outside gene matches: 11. CDR3 length equals 15 residues. Germline V CDR1 and CDR2: MNHEY, SMNVEV (reference sequence). The CDR3 loop is CASTSPSRGDTEAFF. The CDR3 region has the DNA TGTGCCAGCACCAGTCCTTCCAGGGGGGACACTGAAGCTTTCTTT.

The gene calls are TRBV5-4 and TRBJ2-7; 8 bases agree with TRBD1. The length of the CDR3 is 16 residues. Germline CDR1 is SGHNT and CDR2 is YYREEE (reference sequence). With V trimmed by 3 bases and J by 1 base, 9 bases remained unmatched. The CDR3 nucleotides read TGTGCCAGCAGCTGGCGGACAGGGTCGATATCCTACGAGCAGTACTTC. Translated, it gives CASSWRTGSISYEQYF.

The V call is TRBV5-6, the J call TRBJ2-3; 8 nucleotides line up with TRBD2. The length of the CDR3 is 17 residues. The V gene end was trimmed by 3 bases and the J gene end by 2 bases; junction bases not matched to a gene: 11. The germline gives CDR1 SGHDT, CDR2 YYEEEE. CDR3 amino acids: CASSSPERGPITDTQYF. The CDR3 DNA reads TGTGCCAGCAGCTCTCCTGAGCGGGGGCCGATCACAGATACGCAGTATTTT.

The rearrangement joins TRBV29-1 to TRBJ1-5, with 8 bases identical to TRBD1. V trimming: 7 bases; J trimming: 5 bases; junction bases outside the gene matches: 7. The germline CDR1 and CDR2 sequences are SQVTM and ANQGSEA. The CDR3 runs 13 residues. CDR3 sequence: CSGGQGGDQPQHF. The CDR3 DNA is TGCAGCGGCGGACAGGGTGGGGATCAGCCCCAGCATTTT. The variable domain in full, completed from reference TRBV29-1 and TRBJ1-5, reads SAVISQKPSRDICQRGTSLTIQCQVDSQVTMMFWYRQQPGQSLTLIATANQGSEATYESGFVIDKFPISRPNLTFSTLTVSNMSPEDSSIYLCSGGQGGDQPQHFGDGTRLSIL.

The gene calls are TRBV30 and TRBJ2-7, with D perhaps matching TRBD2 (6 bases). The CDR3 has 14 amino acids. Per the germline V gene, CDR1 is GTSNPN and CDR2 is SVGIG (reference sequence). Between the trimmed V and J ends, which lost 0 bases and 2 bases, there was a span of 11 bases. The DNA for the CDR3 is TGTGCCTGGAGTGTCTTTAGCGGCACCTACGAGCAGTACTTC. Protein product: CAWSVFSGTYEQYF.

This chain connects TRBV9 to TRBJ1-2, with 8 bases lining up with TRBD1. Germline lookup yields CDR1 SGDLS and CDR2 YYNGEE. The CDR3 is 14 amino acids. The V and J ends lost 4 bases and 6 bases, in that order; junction bases with no gene match: 8. The CDR3 reads CASSPQDRDHGYTF. The CDR3 bases are TGTGCCAGCAGCCCTCAGGACAGGGACCATGGCTACACCTTC.

This rearrangement joins TRBV5-1 to TRBJ2-3; 11 bases agree with TRBD2. V lost 1 base and J lost 4; bases outside the gene matches: 5. Germline V gives CDR1 SGHRS, CDR2 YFSETQ. This CDR3 comprises 16 residues. CDR3 sequence: CASSLLAGGSADTQYF. The CDR3 region has the DNA TGCGCCAGCAGCTTGCTAGCGGGGGGTTCGGCAGATACGCAGTATTTT.

The chain couples TRBV7-2 to TRBJ1-2, with 8 positions matching TRBD1. CDR3 size: 16 residues. The V segment lost 4 bases and the J segment 8 bases; nucleotides outside the gene matches: 15. Germline V CDR1 and CDR2: SGHTA, FQGNSA. Here the CDR3 reads CASSSTSGTGTYGYTF. The CDR3 coding sequence is TGTGCCAGCAGCTCAACCTCCGGGACAGGAACGTACGGCTACACCTTC.

The CDR3 is CASSLGGQVLAKNIQYF. The CDR3, as DNA: TGTGCCAGCAGTTTAGGGGGACAGGTTCTAGCCAAAAACATTCAGTACTTC. The rearrangement links TRBV27 to TRBJ2-4; 8 positions match TRBD1. V lost 2 bases to trimming and J lost 0 bases; unmatched junction nucleotides: 6. The germline gives CDR1 MNHEY, CDR2 SMNVEV (reference sequence). This CDR3 has 17 residues.

The chain couples TRBV18 to TRBJ1-2; 10 bases are a match to TRBD1. This CDR3 spans 15 amino acids. Germline V lookup: CDR1 KGHSH, CDR2 LQKENI. V shed 3 bases and J 8 bases; nucleotides not matched to a gene: 9. DNA of the CDR3: TGTGCCAGCTCACCTCCGGGACAGGGGACGGTCGGCTACACCTTC. It yields the protein CASSPPGQGTVGYTF.

This clone was recorded only once. The chain is built from TRBV6-5 and TRBJ2-1; D might be TRBD1 (6 bases). Germline V CDR1 and CDR2: MNHEY, SVGAGI. V lost 3 bases and J 9 bases, leaving 15 bases between the germline ends. The CDR3 extends over 14 amino acids. The CDR3, as DNA: TGTGCCAGCAGTTATGGACCCAGGGGTGCTGAGCAGTTCTTC. Its protein is CASSYGPRGAEQFF.

CDR3 in DNA: TGTGCCAGCAGTTATTTAGGGACAGGGAATTCACCCCTCCACTTT. Its translation: CASSYLGTGNSPLHF. The chain has TRBV6-5 and TRBJ1-6, with TRBD1 matching 9 bases. The junction had 4 bases not matched to a gene; V was cut back by 3 bases and J by 7 bases. The CDR3 loop spans 15 amino acids. The germline V gene encodes CDR1 MNHEY and CDR2 SVGAGI.

This clone is a singleton in its sample. V is TRBV19 and J is TRBJ2-2; possibly TRBD2 for D (7 bases). Germline assignment: CDR1 LNHDA and CDR2 SQIVND (reference sequence). V lost 7 bases and J 0 bases, leaving 15 bases between the germline ends. The CDR3 loop spans 16 amino acids. For the CDR3, the DNA is TGTGCCAGTATGAGGGAGGGGGGGACGAACACCGGGGAGCTGTTTTTT. It encodes CASMREGGTNTGELFF.

J is TRBJ1-1 and V is TRBV7-9; 9 bases fit TRBD1. The germline V gene encodes CDR1 SEHNR and CDR2 FQNEAQ (reference sequence). The CDR3 contains 14 residues. V lost 5 bases to trimming and J lost 3 bases; unmatched junction nucleotides: 4. As DNA, the CDR3 is TGTGCCAGCAGCAAGGGACAGGGAGACACTGAAGCTTTCTTT. Its translation is CASSKGQGDTEAFF.

This chain uses TRBV10-3 with TRBJ1-2; TRBD1 matches 8 bases. The CDR3 runs to 14 residues. Trimming at V came to 0 bases and at J to 5 bases, leaving 2 bases not matched to a gene. CDR1 is ENHRY and CDR2 is SYGVKD in the germline V gene. CDR3 DNA sequence: TGTGCCATCAGTGAGTCAGGACAGGGATATGGCTACACCTTC. Encoded protein: CAISESGQGYGYTF.

This clone was found a few times. The rearrangement uses TRBV10-3 and TRBJ2-3; TRBD2 matches 9 bases. J gave up 5 bases and V 6 bases, and 6 bases lay outside the gene matches. Looked up from germline, CDR1 is ENHRY and CDR2 is SYGVKD. This CDR3 contains 14 residues. CDR3 nucleotide sequence: TGTGCCATCAGAGGCGGGGGGGCCGTAGATACGCAGTATTTT. Its protein is CAIRGGGAVDTQYF.

This clone came up once. The chain is built from TRBV5-5 and TRBJ2-6; the D is unclear. V lost 0 bases and J lost 0, with 13 bases in between. CDR1 is SGHKS, CDR2 YYEKEE, per germline (reference sequence). This CDR3 has 18 amino acids. CDR3 sequence reads: CASSLVLARLSGANVLTF. The CDR3 bases are TGTGCCAGCAGCTTGGTATTAGCACGGCTCTCTGGGGCCAACGTCCTGACTTTC.

This chain links TRBV29-1 with TRBJ1-2; 9 nucleotides align to TRBD1. This CDR3 has 13 amino acids. The V gene's germline CDR1 is SQVTM and CDR2 ANQGSEA. Trimming removed 7 bases from V and 2 bases from J; junction bases left unmatched: 5. CDR3 amino acids: CSARTGANYGYTF. The CDR3 region has the DNA TGCAGCGCTAGGACAGGGGCGAACTATGGCTACACCTTC.

This clone appeared a few times. V usage is TRBV4-2 and J usage is TRBJ1-1; 7 bases fit TRBD1. Germline V lookup: CDR1 LGHNA, CDR2 YNFKEQ. This CDR3 is built from 13 residues. Trimming removed 4 bases from V and 7 bases from J; junction bases left unmatched: 6. Here the CDR3 DNA reads TGTGCCAGCAGCCCAGTCGGACAGGATGAAGCTTTCTTT. Translation: CASSPVGQDEAFF.

For the CDR3, the DNA is TGTGCCAGCAGTTACTCGACAGTGGCCTATGGCTACACCTTC. Protein: CASSYSTVAYGYTF. V gene TRBV6-2 or TRBV6-3 combines with J gene TRBJ1-2, with D possibly matching TRBD1 (5 bases). The CDR3 runs to 14 residues. V lost 0 bases to trimming and J lost 4 bases, with 9 bases between them. Germline V lookup: CDR1 MNHEY, CDR2 SVGEGT.